This T cell receptor beta chain stems from a study of blood T cell repertoires in COVID-19. Study overall: Whether acute or convalescent, the COVID-19 samples came from the United States, Italy and Spain.

Germline V gene data show CDR1 as LGHDT and CDR2 as YNNKEL (reference sequence). V shed 4 bases and J 11 bases; nucleotides not matched to a gene: 7. The CDR3 has 13 residues. Study processing details: Researchers report that nucleated cell counts were estimated from reference gene primer amplification. Sequencing was performed with immunoSEQ multiplex PCR; in TCRdb, only in-frame clones are kept and a portion is missing. V and J calls and clone size are copied from that table; D and trimming were computed from the DNA. The table lists fewer than 300,000 clones, more than 85% of them singletons. Sequencing was carried out using peripheral blood. This TCR derives from a woman aged 30 to 39 with COVID-19, enrolled during active disease. The chain couples TRBV3-1 (or the pseudogene TRBV3-2) to TRBJ1-1; TRBD1 matches 10 bases. CDR3 sequence: CASSPDRGVRAFF. CDR3 sequence (DNA): TGTGCCAGCAGCCCGGACAGGGGGGTTCGTGCTTTCTTT.